This TCR beta chain appears in the sequencing data of a study of OX40 agonist ivuxolimab in advanced cancers. Researchers took blood at baseline, on cycle 4 day 1, and on cycle 7 day 1. TCRdb's copy holds only in-frame clones and misses some; the assay was immunoSEQ multiplex PCR. The sample lists over 100,000 clones; 90% to 95% were seen once. The CDR3 has 15 residues. Germline CDR1 MNHEY, CDR2 SVGAGI. The V and J ends lost 0 bases and 8 bases respectively, with 14 bases between them. V gene TRBV6-5 combines with J gene TRBJ2-1; D not certain. The sequence was obtained from an adult with an advanced solid tumor such as melanoma, head and neck, liver or kidney cancer. The starting material was CD4+ or CD8+ T cells sorted from blood, obtained in a trial of the OX40 agonist ivuxolimab. CDR3 nucleotide sequence: TGTGCCAGCAGTTACTCCCCCCCCTCTAACGATGAGCAGTTCTTC. This gives the protein CASSYSPPSNDEQFF.